The rows below give T cell receptor beta chains drawn from one sample of a study of OX40 agonist ivuxolimab in advanced cancers. Repertoires were generated with immunoSEQ multiplex PCR, while TCRdb's copy carries only in-frame clones and drops some. In the table there are under 80,000 clones, about nine tenths of which are singletons. The sequences come from CD4+ or CD8+ T cells sorted from blood, collected in a trial of the OX40 agonist ivuxolimab. The receptor set was obtained from an adult with an advanced solid tumor such as melanoma, head and neck, liver or kidney cancer. CDR3s include the opening cysteine and the closing phenylalanine or tryptophan.

V: TRBV7-9
J: TRBJ2-1
CDR3: CASSLPLGGGNEQFF

V: TRBV10-2
J: TRBJ1-2
CDR3: CASKSPGLGEGYTF

V: TRBV2
J: TRBJ1-5
CDR3: CASRSGTDSNQPQHF

V: TRBV27
J: TRBJ2-1
CDR3: CASSSRDRGGNEQFF

V: TRBV6-5
J: TRBJ1-1
CDR3: CASSQDRGLGFF

V: TRBV30
J: TRBJ2-1
CDR3: CAWSVAGGAFVQFF

V: TRBV19
J: TRBJ1-5
CDR3: CASSMSGQVNQPQHF

V: TRBV6-5
J: TRBJ1-2
CDR3: CASRPPGTGGNGYTF

V: TRBV19
J: TRBJ1-2
CDR3: CASTQTVTNYGYTF

V: TRBV19
J: TRBJ2-4
CDR3: CASSISTSGGAVAKNIQYF

V: TRBV5-4
J: TRBJ2-1
CDR3: CASSPGRDYNEQFF

V: TRBV7-9
J: TRBJ2-7
CDR3: CASSFSGTSSEQYF

V: TRBV11-2
J: TRBJ1-4
CDR3: CASSLRQPEEKLFF

V: TRBV30
J: TRBJ1-6
CDR3: CAWSVRGTFSGGGSPLHF

V: TRBV6-1
J: TRBJ2-1
CDR3: CASSEALRTPGNEQFF

V: TRBV28
J: TRBJ1-4
CDR3: CASSFPGLTNEKLFF